This entry lists 13 T cell receptor beta chains sequenced from one sample in a study of breast tumors, draining lymph nodes, adjacent tissues. One entry per CDR3 protein results from TCRdb running MiXCR on the multiplex PCR reads. The sample includes roughly 32,000 distinct CDR3 sequences, around 35% seen only once; the top ten take 11%. Sequenced: breast tumor tissue. The source is a female donor with breast cancer. Some clones in this sample may be carry-over from other donors' samples.

This clonotype was recorded a few times. Just one base apart from a much larger clone, this may be a read error. In this CDR3 the conserved last residue, phenylalanine or tryptophan, is missing, so a read error is likely. The chain joins TRBV6-1 to TRBJ2-5; 10 bases are shared with TRBD1. V gave up 2 bases and J gave up 5 bases; unmatched junction bases: 5. In germline, CDR1 is MNHNS, CDR2 SASEGT. CDR3 size: 15 residues. Here the CDR3 DNA reads TGTGCCAGCAGTGAAACCGACAGGGGGCGGGAGACCCAGTACCTC. Protein: CASSETDRGRETQYL.

The chain joins TRBV6-5 to TRBJ2-7; possibly TRBD2 for D (5 bases). From germline, CDR1 is MNHEY and CDR2 SVGAGI. There are 20 residues in the CDR3. Trimming pared 5 bases from V and 3 bases from J, leaving 32 bases between. The CDR3 DNA reads TGTGCCAGCAGTGAAGGGAGTGGCCGGGTGGGGATGACCGAAAACTACGAGCAGTACTTC. It is translated as CASSEGSGRVGMTENYEQYF.

This clonotype was seen many times. The chain employs TRBV6-6 and TRBJ2-2; no reliable D call. In germline, CDR1 is MNHNY, CDR2 SVGAGI (reference sequence). The CDR3 loop spans 12 amino acids. Trimming pared 8 bases from V and 3 bases from J, leaving 7 bases between. CDR3 nucleotide sequence: TGTGCCAGCGAAAGGGACACCGGGGAGCTGTTTTTT. This gives the protein CASERDTGELFF.

The sample holds many counts of this clonotype. V and J are TRBV7-2 and TRBJ1-6; 10 nucleotides agree with TRBD1. V was clipped by 3 bases and J by 7 bases; unmatched bases: 3. Germline values: CDR1 SGHTA, CDR2 FQGNSA. This CDR3 is built from 15 residues. The CDR3 here is CASSFRTGGNSPLHF. CDR3 nucleotides: TGTGCCAGCAGCTTTCGGACAGGGGGAAATTCACCCCTCCACTTT. The full variable domain, completed using reference TRBV7-2 and TRBJ1-6, is GAGVSQSPSNKVTEKGKDVELRCDPISGHTALYWYRQSLGQGLEFLIYFQGNSAPDKSGLPSDRFSAERTGGSVSTLTIQRTQQEDSAVYLCASSFRTGGNSPLHFGNGTRLTVT.

This clonotype was recorded many times. The chain has TRBV20-1 and TRBJ2-3; 9 bases agree with TRBD2. Germline V CDR1 and CDR2: DFQATT, SNEGSKA (reference sequence). The V and J ends lost 6 bases and 1 base, in that order; junction bases with no gene match: 8. The CDR3 is 15 residues long. In nucleotides, the CDR3 is TGCAGTGCCTATACTAGCGGGCTGGGCACAGATACGCAGTATTTT. Its protein is CSAYTSGLGTDTQYF.

The V and J genes are TRBV9 and TRBJ1-4; 12 nucleotides align to TRBD1. This CDR3 has 16 amino acids. With 3 bases clipped from V and 6 bases from J, the junction kept 6 bases outside the gene matches. CDR1 is SGDLS and CDR2 is YYNGEE in the germline V gene. Here the CDR3 reads CASSASGTGGYEKLFF. For the CDR3, the DNA is TGTGCCAGCAGCGCAAGCGGGACAGGGGGCTATGAAAAACTGTTTTTT.

This clonotype was recorded many times. The chain combines TRBV15 with TRBJ2-7, with TRBD2 matching over 12 bases. Losses at the gene ends were 3 bases for V and 2 bases for J; bases not matched to a gene: 8. Germline-derived CDR1 and CDR2 are LNHNV and YYDKDF (reference sequence). The CDR3 spans 17 residues. The chain's CDR3 is CATSSGTSGYLPYEQYF. The CDR3 nucleotides are TGTGCCACCAGCAGCGGGACTAGCGGGTACTTACCCTACGAGCAGTACTTC.

This clonotype showed up many times. This rearrangement joins TRBV12-3 or TRBV12-4 to TRBJ2-5; a weak D match, TRBD1 (6 bases). V was trimmed by 1 base and J by 3 bases, leaving 15 bases between them. CDR3 length: 16 residues. The CDR3 reads CASSLVSQGFKETQYF. CDR3 DNA: TGTGCCAGCAGTTTAGTCTCACAGGGTTTTAAAGAGACCCAGTACTTC.

This clonotype has more than one count but fewer than ten. This chain links TRBV29-1 with TRBJ2-1; 7 bases are a match to TRBD1. This CDR3 comprises 15 residues. Trimming at V came to 3 bases and at J to 3 bases, leaving 8 bases not matched to a gene. Looked up from germline, CDR1 is SQVTM and CDR2 is ANQGSEA. The CDR3 region has the DNA TGCAGCGTTGATCCCACCGGGACAGTCTACAATGAGCAGTTCTTC. Residues: CSVDPTGTVYNEQFF.

This clonotype was counted between two and nine times. The chain recombines TRBV30 with TRBJ2-2; D is possibly TRBD2 (5 bases). CDR3 length: 12 amino acids. The germline V and J ends were trimmed by 4 bases and 5 bases, with 8 bases remaining between them. The germline V gene encodes CDR1 GTSNPN and CDR2 SVGIG (reference sequence). In nucleotides, the CDR3 is TGTGCCTGGAATGGAGGAACCGGGGAGCTGTTTTTT. Encoded protein: CAWNGGTGELFF.

By proportion, this clonotype is medium-sized (0.01 to 0.1%). The chain links TRBV7-9 to TRBJ2-1, with D perhaps TRBD2 (6 bases). V was pared by 1 base and J by 0 bases, with 13 bases between. The CDR3 sequence is 17 residues long. The germline V gene has CDR1 SEHNR and CDR2 FQNEAQ (reference sequence). The chain's CDR3 is CASSLGGGTYSYNEQFF. The CDR3 DNA sequence: TGTGCCAGCAGCTTAGGGGGTGGGACTTACTCCTACAATGAGCAGTTCTTC.

In its sample, this clonotype is medium-sized. The gene calls are TRBV29-1 and TRBJ2-7; no clear D. This CDR3 has 13 amino acids. V gave up 4 bases and J gave up 5 bases, with 15 bases separating them. Germline CDR1 reads SQVTM; CDR2 reads ANQGSEA. CDR3 loop: CSVGLVGSHEQYF. CDR3 sequence (DNA): TGCAGCGTTGGGTTGGTTGGATCCCACGAGCAGTACTTC.

There are many counts of this clonotype. This chain joins TRBV19 and TRBJ2-3; 10 nucleotides match TRBD1. CDR3 length: 16 amino acids. V shed 9 bases and J 0 bases; nucleotides not matched to a gene: 9. Per the germline V gene, CDR1 is LNHDA and CDR2 is SQIVND (reference sequence). The CDR3 loop reads CARGQGRSYSTDTQYF. The CDR3 DNA is TGTGCCAGGGGACAGGGGCGGTCTTATAGCACAGATACGCAGTATTTT. The whole variable domain, filled in from reference TRBV19 and TRBJ2-3, reads DGGITQSPKYLFRKEGQNVTLSCEQNLNHDAMYWYRQDPGQGLRLIYYSQIVNDFQKGDIAEGYSVSREKKESFPLTVTSAQKNPTAFYLCARGQGRSYSTDTQYFGPGTRLTVL.